This TCR beta chain derives from a study of PD-L1 blockade in urothelial cancer. Study summary: Atezolizumab, begun by patients in about 2014, was given at 1,200 mg intravenously every 3 weeks. From 0 to 3 prior chemotherapy regimens had been given to the patients. The analyses of blood took place 3 weeks (second dose) and 6 weeks after treatment start.

There are 12 residues in the CDR3. Germline assignment: CDR1 MNHNY and CDR2 SVGAGI (reference sequence). Trimming stripped 2 bases from V and 8 bases from J, with 9 bases between. Sequencing used immunoSEQ multiplex PCR; TCRdb keeps in-frame clones, though not all of them. The profile shows about 50,000 clones, around nine tenths of them singletons. Sample time point: pretreatment peripheral blood. The number of samples from each patient was between 1 and 8, taken pretreatment and on-treatment. This clonotype originated in a woman aged 60-70 years with urothelial cancer. The input for sequencing was PBMCs, taken around atezolizumab (anti-PD-L1) treatment. The chain joins TRBV6-6 to TRBJ1-1, with D maybe TRBD1 (5 bases). The DNA for the CDR3 is TGTGCCAGCAGTTACGCAGGGATAGAAGCTTTCTTT. This codes for CASSYAGIEAFF.